This T cell receptor (beta chain) was found in a study of blood T cell repertoires in COVID-19. As for the study in general: There were acute and convalescent COVID-19 samples, and they came from the United States, Italy and Spain.

With 5 bases removed from V and 0 bases from J, the gap between germline ends came to 11 bases. The germline V gene encodes CDR1 GTSNPN and CDR2 SVGIG (reference sequence). CDR3 length: 14 residues. Produced via immunoSEQ multiplex PCR; TCRdb's table is partial and in-frame only. The table shows about 80,000 clones, with roughly 89% occurring only once. The sequenced sample consisted of peripheral blood. The chain carries TRBV30 and TRBJ1-3, with D possibly being TRBD1 (6 bases). This TCR came from a man between 45 and 60 years old with acute or convalescent COVID-19. In DNA form, the CDR3 reads TGTGCCTGGGACAGGTTTAGCTCTGGAAACACCATATATTTT. Its protein is CAWDRFSSGNTIYF. The whole variable domain, filled in from reference TRBV30 and TRBJ1-3, reads SQTIHQWPATLVQPVGSPLSLECTVEGTSNPNLYWYRQAAGRGLQLLFYSVGIGQISSEVPQNLSASRPQDRQFILSSKKLLLSDSGFYLCAWDRFSSGNTIYFGEGSWLTVV.